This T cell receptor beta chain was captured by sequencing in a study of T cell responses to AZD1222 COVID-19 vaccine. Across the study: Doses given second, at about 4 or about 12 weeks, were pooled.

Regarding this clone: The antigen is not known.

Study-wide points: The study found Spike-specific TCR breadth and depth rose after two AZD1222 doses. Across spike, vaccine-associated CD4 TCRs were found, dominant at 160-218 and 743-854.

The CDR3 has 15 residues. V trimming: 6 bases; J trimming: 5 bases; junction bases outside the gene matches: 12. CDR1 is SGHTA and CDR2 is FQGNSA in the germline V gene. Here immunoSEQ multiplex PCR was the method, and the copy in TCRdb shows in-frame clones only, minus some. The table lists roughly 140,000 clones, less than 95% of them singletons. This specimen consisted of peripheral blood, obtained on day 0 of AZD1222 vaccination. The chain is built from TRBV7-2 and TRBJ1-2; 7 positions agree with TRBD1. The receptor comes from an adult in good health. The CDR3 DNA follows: TGTGCCAGCAGTTGGGGACAGTTCCTCTCTTATGGCTACACCTTC. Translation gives CASSWGQFLSYGYTF.